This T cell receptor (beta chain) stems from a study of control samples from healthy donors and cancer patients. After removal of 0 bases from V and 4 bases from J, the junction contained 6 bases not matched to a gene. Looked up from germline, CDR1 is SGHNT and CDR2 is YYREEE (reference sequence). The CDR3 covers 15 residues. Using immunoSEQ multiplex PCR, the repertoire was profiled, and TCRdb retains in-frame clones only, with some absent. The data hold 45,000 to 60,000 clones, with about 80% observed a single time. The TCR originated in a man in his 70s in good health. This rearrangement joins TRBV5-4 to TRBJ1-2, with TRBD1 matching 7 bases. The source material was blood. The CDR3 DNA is TGTGCCAGCAGCTTGGAGGCCAGGGGGGCCTATGGCTACACCTTC. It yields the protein CASSLEARGAYGYTF.